What follows is one T cell receptor (beta chain) and its context. This entry comes from a study of T cell changes during pregnancy in multiple sclerosis. The assay was immunoSEQ multiplex PCR, and TCRdb's table has in-frame clones only and misses some. The sample lists some 60,000 clones; roughly nine tenths were seen once. The sequences come from peripheral blood, collected before pregnancy. The source is a female donor with multiple sclerosis, enrolled in a pregnancy study.

CDR3 sequence reads: CASSLGLSGNTIYF. The CDR3 DNA reads as TGTGCCAGCAGCCTGGGGCTCTCTGGAAACACCATATATTTT. The genes are TRBV7-8 and TRBJ1-3, with D possibly matching TRBD1 (5 bases). There are 14 residues in the CDR3. The V end was cut by 5 bases, the J end by 0 bases, with 8 bases between. CDR1 is SGHVS and CDR2 is FQNEAQ in the germline V gene.